The rows below give T cell receptor beta chains drawn from one sample of a study of blood T cell repertoires in COVID-19. The repertoire was sequenced with immunoSEQ multiplex PCR; TCRdb's copy has only in-frame clones and lacks some. The sample comprises about 150,000 clones, around 83% of which are singletons, and about 12% rests with the top ten. The specimen was peripheral blood. All receptors derive from a woman aged 55-70 years with COVID-19, enrolled during active disease. Both conserved end residues are part of each CDR3. The D gene is left open where the match is weak. Size is stated for part of the rows, as once, few or many counts, or as a class when the clone is expanded.

v_gene: TRBV19
abundance: .
d_gene: TRBD1
j_gene: TRBJ1-5
CDR3nt: TGTGCCAGTAACCTACAGGGGGCGAATCAGCCCCAGCATTTT
CDR3aa: CASNLQGANQPQHF

v_gene: TRBV5-1
abundance: .
d_gene: TRBD1
j_gene: TRBJ1-4
CDR3nt: TGCGCCAGCAGCTTGGTACAGGGACAGAGGGAAAAACTGTTTTTT
CDR3aa: CASSLVQGQREKLFF

v_gene: TRBV13
abundance: .
d_gene: .
j_gene: TRBJ1-3
CDR3nt: TGTGCCAGCAGCTTGGTTAATACAGATGTAGGAAACACCATATATTTT
CDR3aa: CASSLVNTDVGNTIYF

v_gene: TRBV29-1
abundance: .
d_gene: TRBD1
j_gene: TRBJ1-2
CDR3nt: TGCAGCGTTAAGGGACAGGGCGTTGACGGCTACACCTTC
CDR3aa: CSVKGQGVDGYTF

v_gene: TRBV21-1
abundance: .
d_gene: .
j_gene: TRBJ2-1
CDR3nt: TGTGCCAGCAGCAAAGGTGGACTAGCGGGGCCACCCTACAATGAGCAGTTCTTC
CDR3aa: CASSKGGLAGPPYNEQFF

v_gene: TRBV25-1
abundance: .
d_gene: TRBD1
j_gene: TRBJ1-2
CDR3nt: TGTGCCAGCAGTGATCATGCAGGGGGCGAGGCCTATGGCTACACCTTC
CDR3aa: CASSDHAGGEAYGYTF

v_gene: TRBV5-1
abundance: .
d_gene: TRBD1
j_gene: TRBJ1-2
CDR3nt: TGCGCCAGCAGCTCCCGGGACAGGGGGCTGTATGGCTACACCTTC
CDR3aa: CASSSRDRGLYGYTF

v_gene: TRBV3-1/TRBV3-2
abundance: .
d_gene: TRBD2
j_gene: TRBJ2-4
CDR3nt: TGTGCCAGCAGCCAAGATCGGATAGCGGGAGACATTCAGTACTTC
CDR3aa: CASSQDRIAGDIQYF

v_gene: TRBV19
abundance: few
d_gene: .
j_gene: TRBJ2-2
CDR3nt: TGTGCCAGTAGTATCCAGACGAACACCGGGGAGCTGTTTTTT
CDR3aa: CASSIQTNTGELFF

v_gene: TRBV18
abundance: .
d_gene: .
j_gene: TRBJ1-5
CDR3nt: TGTGCCAGCTCCGCGGGTAGATTCAATCAGCCCCAGCATTTT
CDR3aa: CASSAGRFNQPQHF

v_gene: TRBV2
abundance: .
d_gene: TRBD2
j_gene: TRBJ2-1
CDR3nt: TGTGCCAGCACCAGACTAGCGGGGGGCCACAATGAGCAGTTCTTC
CDR3aa: CASTRLAGGHNEQFF

v_gene: TRBV12-5
abundance: .
d_gene: TRBD1
j_gene: TRBJ1-4
CDR3nt: TGTGCTAGTGGTGGGGACAGGGGGCTTGAAAAACTGTTTTTT
CDR3aa: CASGGDRGLEKLFF

v_gene: TRBV5-4
abundance: .
d_gene: .
j_gene: TRBJ2-5
CDR3nt: TGTGCCAGCAGCTATCCAGGGTACCAAGAGACCCAGTACTTC
CDR3aa: CASSYPGYQETQYF

v_gene: TRBV9
abundance: .
d_gene: TRBD1
j_gene: TRBJ1-2
CDR3nt: TGTGCCAGCAGCGTAGACAGGGGTGGTAACTATGGCTACACCTTC
CDR3aa: CASSVDRGGNYGYTF

v_gene: TRBV19
abundance: few
d_gene: TRBD1
j_gene: TRBJ1-4
CDR3nt: TGTGCCAGTAGTAACGACAGGGAAGGTGAAAAACTGTTTTTT
CDR3aa: CASSNDREGEKLFF

v_gene: TRBV25-1
abundance: once
d_gene: TRBD1
j_gene: TRBJ2-2
CDR3nt: TGTGCCAGCAGTGAATCGGTCCCCGGGACAGGGAACACCGGGGAGCTGTTTTTT
CDR3aa: CASSESVPGTGNTGELFF

v_gene: TRBV30
abundance: few
d_gene: .
j_gene: TRBJ1-2
CDR3nt: TGTGCCTGGAGTGACCAGTCCCATGGCTACACCTTC
CDR3aa: CAWSDQSHGYTF

v_gene: TRBV5-5
abundance: .
d_gene: TRBD1
j_gene: TRBJ1-4
CDR3nt: TGTGCCAGCAGCTCTCACGCCGGGACAGGGGATGAAAAACTGTTTTTT
CDR3aa: CASSSHAGTGDEKLFF

v_gene: TRBV7-3
abundance: .
d_gene: .
j_gene: TRBJ1-1
CDR3nt: TGTGCCAGCAGCCCCGGGGATCGTACTGAAGCTTTCTTT
CDR3aa: CASSPGDRTEAFF

v_gene: TRBV19
abundance: .
d_gene: .
j_gene: TRBJ1-2
CDR3nt: TGTGCCAGTAGTATTCTGGGAGCAGGCGGGGGCTACACCTTC
CDR3aa: CASSILGAGGGYTF

v_gene: TRBV12-5
abundance: .
d_gene: .
j_gene: TRBJ1-5
CDR3nt: TGTGCTAGTGGTTTTAGACTACCTTATAATTTTCAGCCCCAGCATTTT
CDR3aa: CASGFRLPYNFQPQHF

v_gene: TRBV19
abundance: .
d_gene: .
j_gene: TRBJ2-5
CDR3nt: TGTGCCAGTAGTCCCGGGGTACAAGAGACCCAGTACTTC
CDR3aa: CASSPGVQETQYF